The rows below give T cell receptor beta chains drawn from one sample of a study of regulatory T cells in long-lasting Graves disease. TCRdb itself ran the multiplex PCR reads through MiXCR, one entry per CDR3 protein. The sample yields 530,000 or so distinct CDR3 sequences, approximately 13% seen once. The data were also submitted as part of a second study, on T cells in Graves' hyperthyroidism and ophthalmopathy.

The sample consisted of peripheral blood mononuclear cells (PBMCs), taken at new diagnosis, from a patient treated with antithyroid drugs. These receptors all come from a man aged 30-40 years with Graves disease. CDR3s include the opening cysteine and the closing phenylalanine or tryptophan. Fields, in order: V gene, CDR3 protein.

V gene: TRBV5-1
CDR3 protein: CASSGGQGTGELFF

V gene: TRBV12-3/TRBV12-4
CDR3 protein: CASTVAGGTYEQYF

V gene: TRBV7-9
CDR3 protein: CASSLPYRFNTGELFF

V gene: TRBV20-1
CDR3 protein: CSAKRTFDGYTF

V gene: TRBV6-1
CDR3 protein: CASRAPGTVSGANVLTF

V gene: TRBV2
CDR3 protein: CASSERSQETQYF

V gene: TRBV11-2
CDR3 protein: CASRWGGEAFF

V gene: TRBV9
CDR3 protein: CASSPRDYTDTQYF

V gene: TRBV11-2
CDR3 protein: CASSLAIETQYF

V gene: TRBV12-3/TRBV12-4
CDR3 protein: CASSRQGSSYNSPLHF

V gene: TRBV20-1
CDR3 protein: CSARDPADGFTGELFF

V gene: TRBV7-9
CDR3 protein: CASSLSSGYHEQYF

V gene: TRBV29-1
CDR3 protein: CSAGLASYEQYF

V gene: TRBV7-8
CDR3 protein: CASSFQTNTEAFF

V gene: TRBV6-1
CDR3 protein: CASSEGLGGNSPLHF

V gene: TRBV11-3
CDR3 protein: CASPPSSAQPQHF

V gene: TRBV30
CDR3 protein: CAWSLQGGVQETQYF

V gene: TRBV7-9
CDR3 protein: CASSLERPRADTQYF

V gene: TRBV5-1
CDR3 protein: CASSQTGLFNYEQYF

V gene: TRBV5-6
CDR3 protein: CASSKDAGSIYNEQFF

V gene: TRBV15
CDR3 protein: CATSRVGVREVF

V gene: TRBV24-1
CDR3 protein: CATRARGATGELFF

V gene: TRBV20-1
CDR3 protein: CSARSPGASGNEQYF

V gene: TRBV5-5
CDR3 protein: CASSLRGGSNEKLFF

V gene: TRBV24-1
CDR3 protein: CATSPRRQSSGANVLTF

V gene: TRBV5-1
CDR3 protein: CASSLGPLSAGEQYF

V gene: TRBV2
CDR3 protein: CASRLAPSTDTQYF

V gene: TRBV7-9
CDR3 protein: CASSSRTSGIFYEQYF

V gene: TRBV19
CDR3 protein: CASSIWGRSGNQPQHF

V gene: TRBV29-1
CDR3 protein: CSLDGGGGQFF

V gene: TRBV2
CDR3 protein: CASSYSALHQETQYF

V gene: TRBV5-1
CDR3 protein: CASSLGMTGGRVYEQYF

V gene: TRBV5-1
CDR3 protein: CASSLPGVGEQYF

V gene: TRBV7-2
CDR3 protein: CASSFSDRGNQPQHF

V gene: TRBV30
CDR3 protein: CAWSVRTTNEKLFF

V gene: TRBV13
CDR3 protein: CASSLGRGRSSYEQYF

V gene: TRBV20-1
CDR3 protein: CSVKRSGELFF

V gene: TRBV20-1
CDR3 protein: CSARDNQEFYREQYF

V gene: TRBV28
CDR3 protein: CASSAPGLAAREQYF

V gene: TRBV5-6
CDR3 protein: CASSLVGGYTEAFF

V gene: TRBV4-1
CDR3 protein: CASSPRQDPYEQYF

V gene: TRBV20-1
CDR3 protein: CSARDAGETQYF

V gene: TRBV5-8
CDR3 protein: CASSFSRWGEQFF

V gene: TRBV9
CDR3 protein: CASSVTGTKEQYF

V gene: TRBV20-1
CDR3 protein: CSAFKPGLAGGSSYEQYF

V gene: TRBV6-1
CDR3 protein: CASELGGAGMETQYF

V gene: TRBV20-1
CDR3 protein: CSGLSGRVTGELFF

V gene: TRBV30
CDR3 protein: CAWKPSPGGRGEAFF

V gene: TRBV6-2/TRBV6-3
CDR3 protein: CASRLGHLGTAQYF

V gene: TRBV7-2
CDR3 protein: CASSRLGTSGNTDTQYF

V gene: TRBV10-3
CDR3 protein: CAISEERPTYEQYF

V gene: TRBV5-1
CDR3 protein: CASSPTGTGGEKLFF